This T cell receptor (beta chain) derives from a study of T cell responses to AZD1222 COVID-19 vaccine. Only in-frame clones appear in the TCRdb table, and some are missing; sequencing was by immunoSEQ multiplex PCR. Of about 96,000 clones listed, roughly 90% were seen once; the top ten hold around 2.8%. The CDR3 sequence is 13 residues long. Per the germline V gene, CDR1 is ENHRY and CDR2 is SYGVKD. V shed 4 bases and J shed 3 bases, with 9 bases lying between them. Study-level results: Repertoire collection took place solely once the T cell response had peaked. As reported, nearly half of all spike-specific TCRs target variant regions that are unmutated. Spike-specific TCR breadth and depth grew following two AZD1222 doses.

About this clone itself: Its antigen is as yet unknown.

This receptor was identified in an adult in good health. The sequenced sample was peripheral blood, obtained on day 0 of AZD1222 vaccination. The chain combines TRBV10-3 with TRBJ1-1; weak D call: TRBD1 (6 bases). The CDR3 DNA reads TGTGCCATCAGTGCGAGACAGGACACTGAAGCTTTCTTT. Translated, it gives CAISARQDTEAFF.